The text below deals with one T cell receptor (beta chain). Its antigen is currently unknown. Data came from immunoSEQ multiplex PCR; TCRdb stores just in-frame clones and leaves some out. Among some 8,300 clones listed, 83% were seen once. The source of the sample is a study of follicular helper T cells after annual influenza vaccination. Study summary: Sampling occurred days 0, 7 and 28 after each influenza vaccination.

As for time point: 2013-2014 season, 7 days after vaccination. Germline V gene sequence: CDR1 SGHRS, CDR2 YFSETQ. CDR3 length: 13 residues. Trimming cost V 2 bases and J 1 base, with 6 bases left between them. Overall study results and limits: ICOS+CD38+ cTfh clonality change tracked circulating plasmablast frequency change.

The chain couples TRBV5-1 to TRBJ1-1; D is undetermined. This receptor was identified in an adult who received the influenza vaccine. The sequences come from CXCR5+ CD38- circulating T follicular helper cells from blood, collected 7 days after influenza vaccination. Subset here: circulating Tfh, non-naive CD4+CXCR5+PD-1+ (ICOS+CD38+ or ICOS-CD38-). CDR3 in amino acids: CASSLGSNTEAFF. The CDR3 DNA reads TGCGCCAGCAGCTTAGGGTCGAACACTGAAGCTTTCTTT.